This entry lists 32 T cell receptor beta chains sequenced from one sample in a study of cytomegalovirus exposure and HLA in healthy donors. Sequencing was performed with immunoSEQ multiplex PCR; in TCRdb, only in-frame clones are kept and a portion is missing. This table has 250,000 or so clones, roughly 89% appearing once. Sample: PBMCs. The receptors were gathered from a woman aged 18 to 35 in good health and CMV-seronegative.

The chain recombines TRBV14 with TRBJ1-4; D unresolved. This CDR3 is 15 amino acids long. Germline loops: CDR1 SGHDN, CDR2 FVKESK. V dropped 0 bases and J dropped 5 bases, with 10 bases sitting between them. CDR3: CASSQDAGLNEKLFF. DNA of the CDR3: TGTGCCAGCAGCCAAGATGCCGGGTTGAATGAAAAACTGTTTTTT.

The chain is built from TRBV11-3 and TRBJ2-3, with TRBD1 as a possible D gene (5 bases). Looked up from germline, CDR1 is SGHNT and CDR2 is YENEEA. V lost 0 bases and J lost 1, with 11 bases in between. This CDR3 has 16 residues. CDR3 region: CASSLDTARGTDTQYF. CDR3 nucleotides: TGTGCCAGCAGCTTAGATACGGCCAGGGGCACAGATACGCAGTATTTT.

The CDR3 here is CASSLWDRGWDYGYTF. The CDR3 DNA is TGTGCCAGCAGTTTATGGGATCGGGGGTGGGACTATGGCTACACCTTC. This chain links TRBV28 with TRBJ1-2; D may be TRBD1 (5 bases). V lost 0 bases, J lost 3 bases, and 14 bases lay in between. The CDR3 is 16 amino acids. The germline V gene encodes CDR1 MDHEN and CDR2 SYDVKM.

CDR3 region: CASSPQAGTDIRNEQFF. Here the CDR3 DNA reads TGTGCCAGCTCACCGCAGGCCGGGACAGATATCCGCAATGAGCAGTTCTTC. The chain links TRBV18 to TRBJ2-1; 7 nucleotides match TRBD1. Losses at the gene ends were 3 bases for V and 6 bases for J; bases not matched to a gene: 14. The germline V gene encodes CDR1 KGHSH and CDR2 LQKENI. The CDR3 covers 17 residues.

In its sample, this clone was seen once. V gene TRBV19 combines with J gene TRBJ2-7; 9 bases are a match to TRBD1. After removal of 0 bases from V and 5 bases from J, the junction contained 8 bases not matched to a gene. The V gene's germline CDR1 is LNHDA and CDR2 SQIVND (reference sequence). The CDR3 contains 16 residues. In DNA, the CDR3 is TGTGCCAGTAGTATAGATTCCGGGACAGGGCTCAACGAGCAGTACTTC. As protein: CASSIDSGTGLNEQYF. Full variable domain (rest looked up from reference TRBV19 and TRBJ2-7): DGGITQSPKYLFRKEGQNVTLSCEQNLNHDAMYWYRQDPGQGLRLIYYSQIVNDFQKGDIAEGYSVSREKKESFPLTVTSAQKNPTAFYLCASSIDSGTGLNEQYFGPGTRLTVT.

This chain connects TRBV11-2 to TRBJ1-5; D possibly corresponds to TRBD1 (5 bases). The germline V and J ends were trimmed by 0 bases and 5 bases, with 11 bases remaining between them. Germline V gene lookup returns CDR1 SGHAT and CDR2 FQNNGV. This CDR3 is 15 amino acids long. This CDR3 reads CASSLDALGDQPQHF. CDR3 in DNA: TGTGCCAGCAGCTTAGATGCTTTAGGGGATCAGCCCCAGCATTTT.

This clone has only a few counts. This chain links TRBV4-1 with TRBJ1-5; no clear D gene. CDR1 is MGHRA, CDR2 YSYEKL, per germline. The CDR3 length is 14 residues. V lost 1 base and J lost 5, with 9 bases in between. CDR3 DNA: TGCGCCAGCAGCCAAGTGCCTGGCCATCAGCCCCAGCATTTT. Residues: CASSQVPGHQPQHF.

J is TRBJ1-4 and V is TRBV28, with D perhaps matching TRBD1 (6 bases). Germline V gene sequence: CDR1 MDHEN, CDR2 SYDVKM. V was cut by 3 bases and J by 8 bases, with 7 bases left in between. The CDR3 runs 12 residues. The CDR3 reads CASSLTGEKLFF. Here the CDR3 DNA reads TGTGCCAGCAGTTTGACAGGCGAAAAACTGTTTTTT.

The chain links TRBV2 to TRBJ2-3, with D perhaps TRBD2 (6 bases). Germline lookup yields CDR1 SNHLY and CDR2 FYNNEI. Trimming took off 2 bases at V and 2 bases at J, with 14 bases between the two ends. The CDR3 has 16 residues. Here the CDR3 reads CASSEYVGGNTDTQYF. The CDR3 DNA reads TGTGCCAGCAGTGAATATGTCGGGGGTAACACAGATACGCAGTATTTT. The variable domain in full, with the rest retrieved from reference TRBV2 and TRBJ2-3, is EPEVTQTPSHQVTQMGQEVILRCVPISNHLYFYWYRQILGQKVEFLVSFYNNEISEKSEIFDDQFSVERPDGSNFTLKIRSTKLEDSAMYFCASSEYVGGNTDTQYFGPGTRLTVL.

This rearrangement joins TRBV9 to TRBJ2-1, with 8 bases lining up with TRBD2. V shed 4 bases, J shed 9 bases, and the junction held 6 bases outside the gene matches. The length of the CDR3 is 13 residues. Germline-derived CDR1 and CDR2 are SGDLS and YYNGEE. The CDR3 DNA sequence: TGTGCCAGCAGCCCCCGGGGGGGTCCTGAGCAGTTCTTC. Encoded protein: CASSPRGGPEQFF.

V usage is TRBV6-9 and J usage is TRBJ2-2, with 8 positions matching TRBD2. Germline V gene sequence: CDR1 MNHGY, CDR2 SVAAGI. There are 15 residues in the CDR3. Trimming cost V 5 bases and J 3 bases; bases outside gene matches: 5. Here the CDR3 reads CASSVRGGDTGELFF. In nucleotides, the CDR3 is TGTGCCAGCAGTGTACGGGGGGGCGACACCGGGGAGCTGTTTTTT.

V and J are TRBV27 and TRBJ2-1; a possible D gene is TRBD2 (5 bases). This CDR3 has 14 amino acids. CDR1 is MNHEY, CDR2 SMNVEV, per germline (reference sequence). V was trimmed by 3 bases and J by 0 bases, leaving 6 bases between them. This chain's CDR3 is CASSLGSSYNEQFF. The CDR3 bases are TGTGCCAGCAGTTTGGGGAGCTCCTACAATGAGCAGTTCTTC.

V usage is TRBV11-2 and J usage is TRBJ1-6; TRBD1 is a possible D gene (5 bases). CDR3 length: 15 residues. With 1 base removed from V and 7 bases from J, the gap between germline ends came to 11 bases. Germline V gene data show CDR1 as SGHAT and CDR2 as FQNNGV. CDR3 in amino acids: CASSLGHSGNSPLHF. In DNA form, the CDR3 reads TGTGCCAGCAGCTTAGGTCACTCAGGGAATTCACCCCTCCACTTT. The entire variable domain, with the rest obtained from reference TRBV11-2 and TRBJ1-6, is as follows: EAGVAQSPRYKIIEKRQSVAFWCNPISGHATLYWYQQILGQGPKLLIQFQNNGVVDDSQLPKDRFSAERLKGVDSTLKIQPAKLEDSAVYLCASSLGHSGNSPLHFGNGTRLTVT.

About this clone: Within the sample, other DNA sequences also encode this same CDR3. CDR3 coding DNA: TGTGCCAGCAGCCAGACAGGGACTAATGAAAAACTGTTTTTT. Amino acids: CASSQTGTNEKLFF. This chain connects TRBV7-2 to TRBJ1-4, with TRBD1 matching over 7 bases. The CDR3 covers 14 residues. Unmatched junction bases numbered 2, after V lost 5 bases and J lost 2 bases. Germline V lookup: CDR1 SGHTA, CDR2 FQGNSA.

The chain is built from TRBV4-1 and TRBJ2-7; the match to TRBD1 covers 8 bases. The CDR3 is 18 residues long. V lost 0 bases, J lost 6 bases, and 16 bases stayed unmatched. Germline CDR1 reads MGHRA; CDR2 reads YSYEKL. This CDR3 is CASSQDAGSGQVLAEQYF. The CDR3 nucleotides are TGCGCCAGCAGCCAAGATGCGGGGTCGGGACAGGTCCTTGCCGAGCAGTACTTC.

V is TRBV19 and J is TRBJ1-5, with TRBD1 matching over 7 bases. CDR1 and CDR2 from the germline V gene are LNHDA and SQIVND (reference sequence). The CDR3 has 17 amino acids. After removal of 3 bases from V and 4 bases from J, the junction contained 12 bases not matched to a gene. The CDR3 is CASSITFGYRGNQPQHF. In DNA, the CDR3 is TGTGCCAGTAGTATCACATTCGGTTACAGGGGAAATCAGCCCCAGCATTTT.

The chain employs TRBV19 and TRBJ2-1, with TRBD1 identical over 7 bases. The junction had 8 bases not matched to a gene; V was cut back by 9 bases and J by 6 bases. The V gene's germline CDR1 is LNHDA and CDR2 SQIVND (reference sequence). The CDR3 runs to 13 residues. The chain's CDR3 is CASTGTATNEQFF. The CDR3 coding sequence is TGTGCCAGCACCGGGACAGCTACCAATGAGCAGTTCTTC.

This clone was counted once. CDR3 amino acids: CASSPTGSGDGYTF. As DNA, the CDR3 is TGTGCCAGCTCACCTACAGGGAGTGGGGATGGCTACACCTTC. The V call is TRBV18, the J call TRBJ1-2, with D possibly TRBD1 on 6 matching bases. With 3 bases removed from V and 6 bases from J, the gap between germline ends came to 14 bases. The CDR3 length is 14 residues. CDR1 and CDR2 (germline): KGHSH, LQKENI.

The V and J genes are TRBV27 and TRBJ1-1; TRBD1 matches 8 bases. This CDR3 spans 16 amino acids. V dropped 7 bases and J dropped 0; count of bases not matched to a gene: 10. Per the germline V gene, CDR1 is MNHEY and CDR2 is SMNVEV (reference sequence). CDR3 protein: CASIVMRQGMNTEAFF. As DNA, the CDR3 is TGTGCCAGCATCGTTATGAGACAGGGGATGAACACTGAAGCTTTCTTT.

This clone is a singleton in its sample. The gene calls are TRBV4-1 and TRBJ2-5, with a weak D call TRBD1 (5 bases). The CDR3 covers 16 residues. Trimming shortened V by 0 bases and J by 1 base, and 12 bases separated the two germline ends. Germline V gives CDR1 MGHRA, CDR2 YSYEKL. The CDR3: CASSQEGRVGQETQYF. CDR3 DNA: TGCGCCAGCAGCCAAGAAGGCAGGGTGGGCCAAGAGACCCAGTACTTC.

This clone appeared a few times. The rearrangement joins TRBV4-2 to TRBJ1-5; D is uncertain. With 0 bases removed from V and 1 base from J, the gap between germline ends came to 7 bases. The germline V gene encodes CDR1 LGHNA and CDR2 YNFKEQ. The CDR3 is made up of 15 amino acids. The CDR3 protein is CASSQDTLSNQPQHF. The CDR3 region has the DNA TGTGCCAGCAGCCAAGATACATTAAGCAATCAGCCCCAGCATTTT.

This clone was found a few times. The V gene is TRBV7-8, the J gene TRBJ1-5, with TRBD1 identical over 9 bases. The CDR3 sequence is 16 residues long. The V gene end was trimmed by 5 bases and the J gene end by 3 bases; junction bases not matched to a gene: 8. Germline V CDR1 and CDR2: SGHVS, FQNEAQ. Here the CDR3 reads CASSQTGTGSNQPQHF. In DNA form, the CDR3 reads TGTGCCAGCAGCCAGACCGGGACAGGGTCCAATCAGCCCCAGCATTTT.

This clone was observed once. The V gene is TRBV28, the J gene TRBJ2-1, with a tentative D call TRBD1 (5 bases). The CDR3 loop spans 13 amino acids. V was trimmed by 5 bases and J by 8 bases, leaving 13 bases between them. CDR1 and CDR2 from the germline V gene are MDHEN and SYDVKM. The CDR3 nucleotides read TGTGCCAGCAGTACTACGTCAGGGTATGAGCAGTTCTTC. Protein product: CASSTTSGYEQFF.

The V and J genes are TRBV20-1 and TRBJ1-1; D remains unclear. Germline V gene data show CDR1 as DFQATT and CDR2 as SNEGSKA (reference sequence). Trimming took off 3 bases at V and 3 bases at J, with 5 bases between the two ends. This CDR3 is 11 amino acids long. CDR3 nucleotides: TGCAGTGCTAGCCGGGACACTGAAGCTTTCTTT. As protein: CSASRDTEAFF.

This chain connects TRBV23-1 to TRBJ1-3; a possible D gene is TRBD1 (5 bases). Being an ORF, TRBV23-1 has a function that is uncertain. The CDR3 consists of 18 residues. Deletions cut 11 bases from V and 0 bases from J, with 26 bases between. In DNA form, the CDR3 reads TGCGCCTCGCCCAAGATTGGGGGGAGAGCCCACTCTGGAAACACCATATATTTT. Translation gives CASPKIGGRAHSGNTIYF.

A single count supports this clone. The chain joins TRBV10-3 to TRBJ1-6, with D perhaps matching TRBD1 (6 bases). V gave up 3 bases and J gave up 3 bases, with 18 bases separating them. The CDR3 loop spans 18 amino acids. Germline-derived CDR1 and CDR2 are ENHRY and SYGVKD. CDR3 DNA sequence: TGTGCCATCAGTGACCCTGCCGGGGCAGGGGACTATAATTCACCCCTCCACTTT. Its translation: CAISDPAGAGDYNSPLHF.

A remark on this clone: Other nucleotide sequences in the sample specify the same CDR3. The chain links TRBV27 to TRBJ1-5, with D perhaps TRBD1 (5 bases). Germline CDR1 reads MNHEY; CDR2 reads SMNVEV (reference sequence). This CDR3 is 14 amino acids long. Trimming pared 6 bases from V and 2 bases from J, leaving 11 bases between. Written as DNA, the CDR3 is TGTGCCAGCAGCCCCTTAGGGGGCAATCAGCCCCAGCATTTT. Amino acids: CASSPLGGNQPQHF.

This chain links TRBV11-1 with TRBJ2-3; TRBD2 matches at 12 bases. The V gene's germline CDR1 is SGHAT and CDR2 FQDESV (reference sequence). The V gene end was trimmed by 4 bases and the J gene end by 3 bases; junction bases not matched to a gene: 2. The CDR3 length is 15 residues. The CDR3 sequence is CASSSLAGGTDTQYF. The CDR3 bases are TGTGCCAGCAGCTCACTAGCGGGGGGTACAGATACGCAGTATTTT.

This clone was observed a handful of times. The rearrangement joins TRBV4-3 to TRBJ1-6; D perhaps matches TRBD1 (5 bases). The V gene lost 1 base and the J gene lost 10 bases, with 11 bases spanning the gap. The length of the CDR3 is 14 residues. In germline, CDR1 is LGHNA, CDR2 YSLEER. The CDR3 sequence: CASSQGRVGSPLHF. CDR3 DNA: TGCGCCAGCAGCCAAGGCAGGGTTGGGTCACCCCTCCACTTT.

The chain couples TRBV2 to TRBJ1-1, with D possibly being TRBD1 (5 bases). The germline V gene has CDR1 SNHLY and CDR2 FYNNEI. CDR3 length: 11 residues. V gave up 10 bases and J gave up 1 base, with 7 bases separating them. CDR3 sequence (DNA): TGTGCCACCACAGGGAACACTGAAGCTTTCTTT. It translates to CATTGNTEAFF. The full variable domain, in which reference TRBV2 and TRBJ1-1 provide the parts outside the CDR3, is EPEVTQTPSHQVTQMGQEVILRCVPISNHLYFYWYRQILGQKVEFLVSFYNNEISEKSEIFDDQFSVERPDGSNFTLKIRSTKLEDSAMYFCATTGNTEAFFGQGTRLTVV.

This chain uses TRBV6-1 with TRBJ1-1, with D unresolved. There are 13 residues in the CDR3. Trimming took off 2 bases at V and 5 bases at J, with 9 bases between the two ends. CDR1 is MNHNS and CDR2 is SASEGT in the germline V gene. The CDR3 region is CASSELLDTEAFF. CDR3 in DNA: TGTGCCAGCAGTGAATTACTTGATACTGAAGCTTTCTTT.

J is TRBJ2-7 and V is TRBV2; tentatively, D is TRBD1 (6 bases). V gave up 6 bases and J gave up 3 bases, with 15 bases separating them. The CDR3 totals 14 residues. Germline-derived CDR1 and CDR2 are SNHLY and FYNNEI. The CDR3 sequence is CASRAQGPSYEQYF. The CDR3 DNA sequence: TGTGCCAGCAGGGCACAGGGTCCGAGCTACGAGCAGTACTTC.